This T cell receptor beta chain appears in the sequencing data of a study of OX40 agonist ivuxolimab in advanced cancers. Turning to the study itself: All patients had ivuxolimab intravenously every 2 weeks at 0.01 to 10 mg/kg.

Study-wide points: Still undetermined is the antigen specificity of the expanded peripheral T cells.

Autoimmune disease history or systemic immunosuppression meant exclusion. Sequencing was performed with immunoSEQ multiplex PCR; in TCRdb, only in-frame clones are kept and a portion is missing. This table holds roughly 100,000 clones, about 87% found once. There are a few counts of this clone. The antigen remains unidentified. The CDR3 runs 16 residues. Trimming took 2 bases from V and 2 from J; bases not matched to a gene: 7. CDR1 is SGHTA and CDR2 is FQGNSA in the germline V gene. The source was CD4+ or CD8+ T cells sorted from blood, collected in a trial of the OX40 agonist ivuxolimab. The chain combines TRBV7-2 with TRBJ2-3, with 7 bases that match TRBD2. The receptor was derived from an adult with an advanced solid tumor such as melanoma, head and neck, liver or kidney cancer. CDR3 sequence reads: CASSLLGLAVTDTQYF. CDR3 nucleotides: TGTGCCAGCAGCTTACTGGGTCTAGCGGTCACAGATACGCAGTATTTT.